This is a list of T cell receptor beta chains from one sample in a study of T cell responses to AZD1222 COVID-19 vaccine. Profiling relied on immunoSEQ multiplex PCR, and the TCRdb table lists in-frame clones only, not all of them. The profile covers nearly 110,000 clones, with 90% appearing a single time and about 4.8% taken by the ten largest. Specimen: peripheral blood, collected on day 0 of AZD1222 vaccination. The receptors were gathered from an adult in good health. Each CDR3 is given with its conserved first and last residue.

>TRBV6-5|TRBJ1-5
CASKIDRYSNQPQHF
>TRBV4-1|TRBJ2-7
CASSQGYLAFSSYEQYF
>TRBV27|TRBJ2-7
CASSLAGQVSYEQYF
>TRBV5-1|TRBJ1-1
CASSFTGYTEAFF
>TRBV9|TRBJ1-2
CASQRQGNYGYTF
>TRBV27|TRBJ1-2
CASSLSTSPTSYTF
>TRBV18|TRBJ2-7
CASSPRTGPPYEQYF
>TRBV6-5|TRBJ1-6
CASSYLQGNSPLHF
>TRBV27|TRBJ2-7
CASSYSGSSYEQYF
>TRBV7-2|TRBJ1-5
CASSLEQALNQPQHF
>TRBV2|TRBJ1-1
CASSGQGGGTEAFF
>TRBV7-3|TRBJ2-1
CASSSGTSGRGEQFF
>TRBV5-4|TRBJ2-7
CASSRLAVDGSYEQYF
>TRBV10-3|TRBJ2-7
CAISESNYLAYEQYF
>TRBV18|TRBJ1-1
CASSPRETEAFF
>TRBV20-1|TRBJ2-1
CSASRQRGYNEQFF